This TCR beta chain was identified during a study of blood T cells in healthy people across ages. Study overall: Roughly one uniquely barcoded beta molecule per two T cells was captured.

A second PCR of roughly 7 to 11 cycles used a sample-barcoded 5' primer and a J-beta primer mix. MiXCR was run by TCRdb on the 5' RACE reads, yielding one entry per CDR3 protein. This sample yields 450,000 to 600,000 distinct CDR3 sequences, of which 25% to 35% are seen a single time; 3.6% belongs to the top ten. Trimming pared 6 bases from V and 3 bases from J, leaving 6 bases between. Germline CDR1 and CDR2: MNHEY and SMNVEV (reference sequence). This CDR3 has 11 residues. The sample also formed part of further work on T cells of mothers and their children. Per that study: Overlap measured in related mother-child pairs was slightly, non-significantly higher than in unrelated pairs.

This chain connects TRBV27 to TRBJ2-7; D is ambiguous. Sequencing was performed on blood. The source is a boy aged 2 to 9 in good health. CDR3 DNA: TGTGCCAGCAGGGATGGCTACGAGCAGTACTTC. Protein sequence: CASRDGYEQYF.